A single sample gave rise to the 12 T cell receptor beta chains below, sequenced in a study of regulatory T cells in long-lasting Graves disease. Noted time point: newly diagnosed GD, antithyroid drugs for less than 3 months. RNA isolated from PBMCs was used to make the TCR library. Combining iRepertoire HTBI primers with Arm-PCR of CDR3 regions, the authors built TCR beta libraries. MiXCR, applied by TCRdb to the multiplex PCR reads, yields one record per CDR3 protein. This table holds hundreds of thousands of distinct CDR3 sequences, around 12% found once. The sample was also linked to a second study, of T cells in Graves' hyperthyroidism and ophthalmopathy.

The sequencing here drew on peripheral blood mononuclear cells (PBMCs), taken at new diagnosis, from a patient treated with antithyroid drugs. These TCRs come from a woman aged 25 to 39 with Graves disease.

This clonotype has ten or more counts. This chain joins TRBV19 and TRBJ2-3, with a possible D match to TRBD2 (6 bases). Trimming took off 7 bases at V and 1 base at J, with 15 bases between the two ends. The CDR3 extends over 15 amino acids. The germline CDR1 and CDR2 sequences are LNHDA and SQIVND (reference sequence). The CDR3 is CASTMGLIGTDTQYF. The CDR3 region has the DNA TGTGCCAGTACTATGGGACTGATTGGCACAGATACGCAGTATTTT.

This clonotype was counted at least ten times. V usage is TRBV15 and J usage is TRBJ1-2, with 9 bases that match TRBD1. The CDR3 runs 13 residues. The J segment lost 5 bases and the V segment lost 5 bases, leaving 3 bases of the junction unmatched. Germline-derived CDR1 and CDR2 are LNHNV and YYDKDF (reference sequence). The CDR3 nucleotides read TGTGCCACCAGCCAAGGGACAGGGTATGGCTACACCTTC. This codes for CATSQGTGYGYTF.

This clonotype was recorded at least ten times. The genes are TRBV29-1 and TRBJ2-7, with D possibly being TRBD2 (5 bases). From germline, CDR1 is SQVTM and CDR2 ANQGSEA. This CDR3 is built from 14 residues. V shed 2 bases and J shed 1 base, with 12 bases lying between them. In DNA, the CDR3 is TGCAGCGTTGAACGAGGGTTTGGGTCCTACGAGCAGTACTTC. Translating it yields CSVERGFGSYEQYF.

This clonotype was detected only a few times. The chain carries TRBV4-3 and TRBJ2-2, with D unresolved. The CDR3 loop spans 12 amino acids. V dropped 4 bases and J dropped 8 bases, with 8 bases sitting between them. Per the germline V gene, CDR1 is LGHNA and CDR2 is YSLEER. The DNA of the CDR3 is TGCGCCAGCAGCCGCCTGTCGGGGGAGCTGTTTTTT. Amino acids: CASSRLSGELFF.

This clonotype occurred a few times. The chain carries TRBV20-1 and TRBJ2-7, with 11 bases aligning to TRBD1. Looked up from germline, CDR1 is DFQATT and CDR2 is SNEGSKA (reference sequence). Trimming at V came to 3 bases and at J to 2 bases, leaving 6 bases not matched to a gene. The CDR3 sequence is 15 residues long. The CDR3 bases are TGCAGTGCTAGGATGTTGGGACAGGGGGCCTACGAGCAGTACTTC. It codes for CSARMLGQGAYEQYF.

The chain uses TRBV9 and TRBJ2-1, with TRBD2 identical over 12 bases. The V and J ends lost 4 bases and 6 bases, in that order; junction bases with no gene match: 8. The CDR3 is 16 residues long. Germline CDR1 and CDR2: SGDLS and YYNGEE. The CDR3 region has the DNA TGTGCCAGCAGCCGGACTAGCGGGACCCTTGGCAATGAGCAGTTCTTC. Translation gives CASSRTSGTLGNEQFF.

This clonotype has more than one count but fewer than ten. The chain employs TRBV11-3 and TRBJ2-2; 11 bases align to TRBD2. CDR3 length: 20 residues. Germline V gives CDR1 SGHNT, CDR2 YENEEA. The trim removed 6 bases at V and 0 bases at J, leaving 15 bases unmatched. This CDR3 is CASRGRGMTSGNANTGELFF. The DNA of the CDR3 is TGTGCCAGCAGGGGGCGGGGGATGACTAGCGGGAATGCGAACACCGGGGAGCTGTTTTTT.

The table lists this clonotype with many counts. The CDR3 reads CSARPPGGDYGYTF. The CDR3 DNA reads as TGCAGTGCTAGACCTCCAGGGGGCGACTATGGCTACACCTTC. This chain uses TRBV20-1 with TRBJ1-2; 8 nucleotides match TRBD1. Germline V CDR1 and CDR2: DFQATT, SNEGSKA (reference sequence). The V segment lost 2 bases and the J segment 3 bases; nucleotides outside the gene matches: 5. The length of the CDR3 is 14 residues.

At least ten counts were recorded for this clonotype. The chain uses TRBV3-1 and TRBJ2-7, with D unclear. Trimming shortened V by 2 bases and J by 6 bases, and 5 bases separated the two germline ends. The CDR3 has 11 residues. CDR1 and CDR2 (germline): LGHDT, YNNKEL (reference sequence). DNA of the CDR3: TGTGCCAGCAGCCAATCCCTCGAGCAGTACTTC. Its protein is CASSQSLEQYF.

The rearrangement links TRBV11-3 to TRBJ2-7; D may be TRBD2 (5 bases). Germline assignment: CDR1 SGHNT and CDR2 YENEEA. V lost 0 bases and J lost 0, with 12 bases in between. This CDR3 region has 16 residues. CDR3: CASSLDEAGLSYEQYF. CDR3 sequence (DNA): TGTGCCAGCAGCTTAGATGAGGCGGGTCTCTCCTACGAGCAGTACTTC.

This clonotype was picked up many times. The chain combines TRBV10-3 with TRBJ2-3, with 11 bases fitting TRBD2. The germline V gene has CDR1 ENHRY and CDR2 SYGVKD. The CDR3 is 20 residues long. Trimming took 6 bases from V and 5 from J; bases not matched to a gene: 22. The CDR3 DNA is TGTGCCATCAGCGTTAACCCGACTGAGCTCACTAGCGGGAGAGAAGATACGCAGTATTTT. Translating gives CAISVNPTELTSGREDTQYF.

In its sample, this clonotype was seen a few times. The gene calls are TRBV20-1 and TRBJ2-5; 10 bases align to TRBD2. The V gene end was trimmed by 2 bases and the J gene end by 4 bases; junction bases not matched to a gene: 16. There are 18 residues in the CDR3. From germline, CDR1 is DFQATT and CDR2 SNEGSKA (reference sequence). The DNA for the CDR3 is TGCAGTGCTAGATTCCCAGGGAGTAGCGGGAGGCCCCGAGAGACCCAGTACTTC. Translated: CSARFPGSSGRPRETQYF.